This TCR beta chain emerged from a study of blood T cell repertoires in COVID-19. Study context: COVID-19 samples from acute and convalescent phases originated in the United States, Italy and Spain. T cells, B-cell-depleted T cells, or PBMCs supplied cDNA or gDNA.

The Seattle site enrolled patients during active infection and followed them longitudinally. In the original workflow: Scientists estimated how many nucleated cells there were by amplifying reference gene primers. Method: immunoSEQ multiplex PCR; TCRdb's copy keeps in-frame clones and lacks some. V and J calls and clone size come straight from that table; D and trimming were deduced from the DNA. The sample records under 250,000 clones, about 82% being singletons. The receptor was derived from a woman aged 70-85 years with COVID-19, enrolled during active disease. Sequenced material: peripheral blood.

For the CDR3, the DNA is TGTGCCAGTAGTTCCAAACTTAGCGGGAGGGCCCACGAGCAGTACTTC. Translating it yields CASSSKLSGRAHEQYF. The chain employs TRBV19 and TRBJ2-7, with TRBD2 identical over 11 bases. Germline loops: CDR1 LNHDA, CDR2 SQIVND (reference sequence). The CDR3 has 16 residues. V trimming: 5 bases; J trimming: 5 bases; junction bases outside the gene matches: 11.